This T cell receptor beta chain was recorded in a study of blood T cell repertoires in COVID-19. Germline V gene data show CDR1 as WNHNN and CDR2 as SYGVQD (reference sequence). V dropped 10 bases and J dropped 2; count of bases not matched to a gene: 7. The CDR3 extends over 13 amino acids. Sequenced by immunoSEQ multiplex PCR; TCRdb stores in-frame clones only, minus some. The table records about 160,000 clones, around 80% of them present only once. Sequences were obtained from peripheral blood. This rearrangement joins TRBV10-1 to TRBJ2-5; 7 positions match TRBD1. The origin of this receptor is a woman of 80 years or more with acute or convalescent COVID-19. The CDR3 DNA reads TGCGCCACCTCAGACAGGGTTCAAGAGACCCAGTACTTC. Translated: CATSDRVQETQYF.